These 9 T cell receptor beta chains came from one sample sequenced in a study of shared clonotypes between healthy human individuals. The method was immunoSEQ multiplex PCR; TCRdb's version includes in-frame clones alone and lacks a portion of them. The sample has roughly 1.5 million clones; 95% to 99% are singletons. The sample was naive CD4+ T cells sorted from blood. Subset in this sample: CD45RA+ positively selected. These receptors all come from a man aged 30 to 39 in good health.

V and J are TRBV5-4 and TRBJ2-1; a possible D gene is TRBD1 (6 bases). The CDR3 runs to 13 residues. Germline loops: CDR1 SGHNT, CDR2 YYREEE (reference sequence). V gave up 4 bases and J gave up 9 bases, with 14 bases separating them. The CDR3 nucleotides are TGTGCCAGCAGCACGACAGGCTCTAGTGAGCAGTTCTTC. This encodes CASSTTGSSEQFF. The full variable domain, in which reference TRBV5-4 and TRBJ2-1 provide the parts outside the CDR3, is ETGVTQSPTHLIKTRGQQVTLRCSSQSGHNTVSWYQQALGQGPQFIFQYYREEENGRGNFPPRFSGLQFPNYSSELNVNALELDDSALYLCASSTTGSSEQFFGPGTRLTVL.

The chain recombines TRBV21-1 with TRBJ2-7. TRBV21-1 is a listed pseudogene. This CDR3 contains 14 residues. The CDR3 nucleotides are TGTGCCAGCAGACTCCTACACGTGTTAGACGAGCAGTACTTC. It encodes CASRLLHVLDEQYF.

V gene TRBV6-4 combines with J gene TRBJ2-5, with TRBD2 identical over 10 bases. Trimming cost V 4 bases and J 5 bases; bases outside gene matches: 10. This CDR3 is built from 16 residues. Germline CDR1 MRHNA, CDR2 SNTAGT. This CDR3 reads CASSARTSGDGETQYF. In nucleotides, the CDR3 is TGTGCCAGCAGTGCCAGGACTAGCGGTGATGGGGAGACCCAGTACTTC.

The rearrangement uses TRBV27 and TRBJ2-3; D not certain. The CDR3 extends over 13 amino acids. From germline, CDR1 is MNHEY and CDR2 SMNVEV (reference sequence). Trimming removed 6 bases at V and 6 bases at J, with 13 bases between. CDR3 in amino acids: CASSHPNVDTQYF. The CDR3 region has the DNA TGTGCCAGCAGCCACCCCAATGTTGATACGCAGTATTTT.

The gene calls are TRBV2 and TRBJ2-5; the D gene could be TRBD1 or TRBD2 (5 bases each). The V end was cut by 8 bases, the J end by 2 bases, with 12 bases between. This CDR3 is 13 amino acids long. The germline V gene encodes CDR1 SNHLY and CDR2 FYNNEI. This CDR3 reads CASGSGRQETQYF. In nucleotides, the CDR3 is TGTGCCAGCGGATCAGGGAGACAAGAGACCCAGTACTTC.

The chain has TRBV5-4 and TRBJ2-7, with no clear D. Trimming removed 4 bases at V and 1 base at J, with 24 bases between. Germline V gives CDR1 SGHNT, CDR2 YYREEE (reference sequence). The CDR3 is 18 residues long. The CDR3, as DNA: TGTGCCAGCAGCATCAATGGGCTGGGTCTCCAGAAGTCCTACGAGCAGTACTTC. Translated, it gives CASSINGLGLQKSYEQYF.

The V gene is TRBV15, the J gene TRBJ1-5; D is unclear. CDR3 length: 18 amino acids. The germline CDR1 and CDR2 sequences are LNHNV and YYDKDF (reference sequence). V was pared by 0 bases and J by 3 bases, with 18 bases between. The CDR3 nucleotides are TGTGCCACCAGCAGAGATCCCACCCCCATAGCCCTCAATCAGCCCCAGCATTTT. Translating gives CATSRDPTPIALNQPQHF.

This chain joins TRBV30 and TRBJ2-1; TRBD2 agrees at 13 bases. Germline trimming cut 0 bases from V and 10 bases from J; bases unmatched to any gene: 12. The germline V gene encodes CDR1 GTSNPN and CDR2 SVGIG (reference sequence). The CDR3 covers 17 residues. In DNA, the CDR3 is TGTGCCTGGAGTGTACGTTTGAATGGACTAGCGGGAGTGGAGCAGTTCTTC. Protein: CAWSVRLNGLAGVEQFF.

The chain uses TRBV5-1 and TRBJ2-2, with 7 positions matching TRBD2. The CDR3 covers 16 residues. V lost 3 bases and J lost 1; bases outside the gene matches: 6. Germline V gives CDR1 SGHRS, CDR2 YFSETQ. In DNA, the CDR3 is TGCGCCAGCAGCTGGGGAGGGGTCATGAACACCGGGGAGCTGTTTTTT. Residues: CASSWGGVMNTGELFF. Looking up the rest from reference TRBV5-1 and TRBJ2-2 gives the full variable domain: KAGVTQTPRYLIKTRGQQVTLSCSPISGHRSVSWYQQTPGQGLQFLFEYFSETQRNKGNFPGRFSGRQFSNSRSEMNVSTLELGDSALYLCASSWGGVMNTGELFFGEGSRLTVL.